In its sample, the clone carrying this T cell receptor (beta chain) was seen a few times. The data derive from a study of blood T cells in healthy people across ages. On the study more broadly: When template switching was applied, about one barcoded beta molecule was captured per two T cells.

From germline, CDR1 is SGHKS and CDR2 YYEKEE (reference sequence). The CDR3 is 15 residues long. After removal of 1 base from V and 3 bases from J, the junction contained 4 bases not matched to a gene. For every donor, a draw yielded about 10 milliliters of peripheral blood. A J-beta primer mix and a sample-barcoded 5' primer were used in a second PCR of roughly 6 to 12 cycles. TCRdb re-analysed the 5' RACE reads in MiXCR, keeping a single row per CDR3 protein. Of about 800,000 distinct CDR3 sequences in the sample, over 45% are singletons; the top ten hold roughly 22%. Specimen: blood. The source is a man between 25 and 39 years old in good health. V is TRBV5-5 and J is TRBJ2-1; TRBD1 agrees at 7 bases. The CDR3 bases are TGTGCCAGCAGCTTGTTGGGACAGAACTACAATGAGCAGTTCTTC. Amino acid sequence: CASSLLGQNYNEQFF.